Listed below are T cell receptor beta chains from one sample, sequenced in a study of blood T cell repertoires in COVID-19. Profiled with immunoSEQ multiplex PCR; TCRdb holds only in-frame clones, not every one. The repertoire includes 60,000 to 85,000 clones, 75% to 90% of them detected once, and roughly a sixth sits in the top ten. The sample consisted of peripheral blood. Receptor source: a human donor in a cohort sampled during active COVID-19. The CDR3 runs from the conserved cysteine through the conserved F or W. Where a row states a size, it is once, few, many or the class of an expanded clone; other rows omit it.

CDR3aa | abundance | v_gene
CASSTLGASRLNTEAFF | - | TRBV19
CASSPQTGTYEQYF | - | TRBV18
CAISPGLAGFYEQYF | - | TRBV10-3
CATRRLAGKQETQYF | - | TRBV15
CASGSRPGGQGSGYTF | - | TRBV12-5
CATYGGVNYGYTF | - | TRBV24-1
CAWNSAIRLGGGYGYTF | - | TRBV30
CASSTDTGELFF | - | TRBV19
CASSLPGSNQPQHF | - | TRBV27
CASRRVEDEQYF | - | TRBV7-8
CASSHFVDRANTEAFF | few | TRBV4-1
CASSQTDSNRETQYF | - | TRBV28
CASSSAGTRSYEQYF | - | TRBV28
CASSPSGGGSYEQYF | - | TRBV18
CASSLVLAGEETQYF | - | TRBV5-1
CASSAIREVGTDTQYF | - | TRBV9
CASSATGTGVGGYTF | - | TRBV25-1
CASSIAGGPGDTQYF | - | TRBV19
CASSVGGLAANTGELFF | - | TRBV5-4
CASSPSRTGRSGELFF | - | TRBV11-3
CATGDRGAPEAFF | - | TRBV24-1
CASSYRFPGTYEQYF | - | TRBV6-5
CASSVGSLSTDTQYF | - | TRBV9
CSVGGLADQETQYF | - | TRBV29-1
CASSLGTGEAFF | - | TRBV7-3
CASSTPFQDRGHEQYF | - | TRBV6-2/TRBV6-3
CASSQDYRREALLIEQFF | - | TRBV4-1
CASSGGIRGFANGYTF | - | TRBV18
CASSPPSGQETQYF | - | TRBV18
CASSPRGITGLGEKLFF | - | TRBV18
CASSSQASGSGEQYF | - | TRBV7-6
CASHFQGSNEKLFF | - | TRBV10-1